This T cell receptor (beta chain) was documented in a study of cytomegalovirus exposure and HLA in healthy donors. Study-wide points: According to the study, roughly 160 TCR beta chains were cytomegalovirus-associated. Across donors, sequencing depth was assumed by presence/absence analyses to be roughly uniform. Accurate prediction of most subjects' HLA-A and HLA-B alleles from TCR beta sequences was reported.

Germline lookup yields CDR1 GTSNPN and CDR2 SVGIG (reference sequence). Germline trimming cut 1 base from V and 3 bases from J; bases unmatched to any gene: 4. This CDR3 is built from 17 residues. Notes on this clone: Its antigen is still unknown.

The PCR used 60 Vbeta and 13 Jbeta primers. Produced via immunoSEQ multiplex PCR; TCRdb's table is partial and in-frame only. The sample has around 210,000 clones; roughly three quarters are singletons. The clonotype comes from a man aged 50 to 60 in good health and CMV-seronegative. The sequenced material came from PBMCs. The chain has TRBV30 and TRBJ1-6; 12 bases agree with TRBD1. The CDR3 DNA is TGTGCCTGGAGTGCGGGACAGGGGGCGGACTATAATTCACCCCTCCACTTT. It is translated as CAWSAGQGADYNSPLHF. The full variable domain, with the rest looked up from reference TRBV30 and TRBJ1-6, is SQTIHQWPATLVQPVGSPLSLECTVEGTSNPNLYWYRQAAGRGLQLLFYSVGIGQISSEVPQNLSASRPQDRQFILSSKKLLLSDSGFYLCAWSAGQGADYNSPLHFGNGTRLTVT.